The clone carrying this T cell receptor (beta chain) was seen only a few times. Distinct nucleotide sequences in the sample also encode this CDR3. V shed 4 bases, J shed 6 bases, and the junction held 5 bases outside the gene matches. CDR3 length equals 14 residues. CDR1 is SGHRS, CDR2 YFSETQ, per germline. The data originate from a study of blood T cell repertoires in COVID-19. Sequencing used immunoSEQ multiplex PCR; TCRdb keeps in-frame clones, though not all of them. The sample has hundreds of thousands of clones, around four fifths seen once. Sequences were obtained from peripheral blood. The chain has TRBV5-1 and TRBJ1-5, with 9 nucleotides matching TRBD1. The clonotype comes from a woman between 50 and 59 years old with acute or convalescent COVID-19. As DNA, the CDR3 is TGCGCCAGCAGCCCCGACAGGGGGAGTCAGCCCCAGCATTTT. Protein: CASSPDRGSQPQHF.